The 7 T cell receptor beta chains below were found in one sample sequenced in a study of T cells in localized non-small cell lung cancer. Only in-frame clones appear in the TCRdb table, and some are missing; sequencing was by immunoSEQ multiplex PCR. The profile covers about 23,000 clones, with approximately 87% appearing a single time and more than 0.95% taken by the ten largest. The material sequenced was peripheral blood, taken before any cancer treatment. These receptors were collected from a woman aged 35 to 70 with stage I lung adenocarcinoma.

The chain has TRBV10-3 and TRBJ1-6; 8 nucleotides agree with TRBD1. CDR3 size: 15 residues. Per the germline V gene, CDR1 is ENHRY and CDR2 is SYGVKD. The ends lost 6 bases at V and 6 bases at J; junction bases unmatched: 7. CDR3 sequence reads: CAISTFTGGNSPLHF. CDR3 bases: TGTGCCATCAGCACATTTACAGGGGGTAATTCACCCCTCCACTTT.

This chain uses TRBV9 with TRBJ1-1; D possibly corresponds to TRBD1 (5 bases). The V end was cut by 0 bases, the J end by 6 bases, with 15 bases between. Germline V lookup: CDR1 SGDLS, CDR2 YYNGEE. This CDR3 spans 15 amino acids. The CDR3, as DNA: TGTGCCAGCAGCGTAGACGATCGACAGCCGGCTGAAGCTTTCTTT. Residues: CASSVDDRQPAEAFF.

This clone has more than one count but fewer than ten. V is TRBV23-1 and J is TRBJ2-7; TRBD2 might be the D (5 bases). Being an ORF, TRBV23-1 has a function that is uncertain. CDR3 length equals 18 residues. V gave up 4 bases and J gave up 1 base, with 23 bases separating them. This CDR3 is CASSPLEVTGMGSYEQYF. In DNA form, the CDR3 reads TGCGCCAGCAGTCCCCTCGAGGTTACCGGGATGGGATCCTACGAGCAGTACTTC.

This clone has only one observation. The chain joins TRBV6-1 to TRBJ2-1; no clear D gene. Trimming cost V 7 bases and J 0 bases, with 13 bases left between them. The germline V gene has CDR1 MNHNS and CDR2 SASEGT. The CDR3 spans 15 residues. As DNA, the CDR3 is TGTGCCAGCATTCAGCGTCTTACCTCCTACAATGAGCAGTTCTTC. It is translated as CASIQRLTSYNEQFF.

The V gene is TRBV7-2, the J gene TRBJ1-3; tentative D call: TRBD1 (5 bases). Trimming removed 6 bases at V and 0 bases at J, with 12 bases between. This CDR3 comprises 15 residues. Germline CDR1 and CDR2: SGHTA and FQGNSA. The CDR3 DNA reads TGTGCCAGCAGTCCAGGGAGCATCTCTGGAAACACCATATATTTT. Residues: CASSPGSISGNTIYF.

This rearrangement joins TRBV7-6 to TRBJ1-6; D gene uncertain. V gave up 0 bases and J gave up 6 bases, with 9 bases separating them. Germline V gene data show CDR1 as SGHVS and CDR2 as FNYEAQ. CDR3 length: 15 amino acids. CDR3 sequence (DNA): TGTGCCAGCAGCTTAGCCGGACGTTTTAATTCACCCCTCCACTTT. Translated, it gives CASSLAGRFNSPLHF. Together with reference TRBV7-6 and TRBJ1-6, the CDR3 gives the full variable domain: GAGVSQSPRYKVTKRGQDVALRCDPISGHVSLYWYRQALGQGPEFLTYFNYEAQQDKSGLPNDRFSAERPEGSISTLTIQRTEQRDSAMYRCASSLAGRFNSPLHFGNGTRLTVT.

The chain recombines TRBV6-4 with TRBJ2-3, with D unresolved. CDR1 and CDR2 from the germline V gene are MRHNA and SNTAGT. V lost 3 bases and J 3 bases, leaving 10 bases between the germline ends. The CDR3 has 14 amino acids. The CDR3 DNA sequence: TGTGCCAGCAGTGAAGAGGACGATACAGATACGCAGTATTTT. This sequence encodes CASSEEDDTDTQYF.